This T cell receptor beta chain was identified during a study of blood T cell repertoires in COVID-19. Sequencing used immunoSEQ multiplex PCR; TCRdb keeps in-frame clones, though not all of them. The top ten hold around 4.6% of the sample, which has approximately 140,000 clones, around 87% seen once. Germline values: CDR1 KGHSH, CDR2 LQKENI. The ends were cut back, 6 bases at V and 7 bases at J, with 21 bases in the middle. The CDR3 length is 15 residues. This TCR was sampled from a woman aged 55 to 70 with active or convalescent COVID-19. Sample: peripheral blood. This chain links TRBV18 with TRBJ2-5; D is possibly TRBD2 (5 bases). CDR3 DNA sequence: TGTGCCAGCTCGACCGGAACTCCACGAGGAGGGACCCAGTACTTC. Encoded protein: CASSTGTPRGGTQYF.